One and the same sample provided the 12 T cell receptor beta chains below, sequenced in a study of T cell responses to AZD1222 COVID-19 vaccine. Sequenced by immunoSEQ multiplex PCR; TCRdb stores in-frame clones only, minus some. This table holds about 99,000 clones, 88% found once. Sample: peripheral blood, taken on day 0 of AZD1222 vaccination. The source of these receptors is an adult in good health.

The chain has TRBV19 and TRBJ2-1, with D tentatively TRBD1 (6 bases). The CDR3 has 15 amino acids. CDR1 is LNHDA and CDR2 is SQIVND in the germline V gene (reference sequence). Trimming left V 6 bases short and J 7 bases short, with 19 bases between. The CDR3 bases are TGTGCCAGTAGGCTTACAGGGACCTTTTGGAATGAGCAGTTCTTC. Amino acid sequence: CASRLTGTFWNEQFF.

The chain is built from TRBV4-1 and TRBJ1-1, with a weak D call TRBD1 (5 bases). The CDR3 has 13 residues. Germline V lookup: CDR1 MGHRA, CDR2 YSYEKL. The V and J ends lost 3 bases and 9 bases respectively, with 14 bases between them. The CDR3 nucleotides are TGCGCCAGCAGCCAGCCCAGGCAGGGACAAGCTTTCTTT. It yields the protein CASSQPRQGQAFF.

The chain uses TRBV18 and TRBJ1-2, with D maybe TRBD1 (5 bases). This CDR3 has 15 amino acids. CDR1 KGHSH and CDR2 LQKENI come from the germline V gene. V dropped 3 bases and J dropped 6 bases, with 17 bases sitting between them. The CDR3 DNA follows: TGTGCCAGCTCACCTTATTCAGGGCAGACAGATGGCTACACCTTC. As protein: CASSPYSGQTDGYTF. Combining the CDR3 with reference TRBV18 and TRBJ1-2 gives the whole variable domain NAGVMQNPRHLVRRRGQEARLRCSPMKGHSHVYWYRQLPEEGLKFMVYLQKENIIDESGMPKERFSAEFPKEGPSILRIQQVVRGDSAAYFCASSPYSGQTDGYTFGSGTRLTVV.

This chain joins TRBV15 and TRBJ2-7; 7 nucleotides line up with TRBD1. The junction had 3 bases not matched to a gene; V was cut back by 3 bases and J by 4 bases. Germline assignment: CDR1 LNHNV and CDR2 YYDKDF (reference sequence). This CDR3 is 13 amino acids long. The CDR3 is CATSRGTEYEQYF. DNA for the CDR3: TGTGCCACCAGCAGGGGGACAGAGTACGAGCAGTACTTC. Together with reference TRBV15 and TRBJ2-7, the CDR3 gives the full variable domain: DAMVIQNPRYQVTQFGKPVTLSCSQTLNHNVMYWYQQKSSQAPKLLFHYYDKDFNNEADTPDNFQSRRPNTSFCFLDIRSPGLGDTAMYLCATSRGTEYEQYFGPGTRLTVT.

This chain joins TRBV2 and TRBJ2-1, with TRBD2 matching over 9 bases. CDR1 and CDR2 (germline): SNHLY, FYNNEI. Losses at the gene ends were 2 bases for V and 9 bases for J; bases not matched to a gene: 8. This CDR3 comprises 15 residues. CDR3 sequence reads: CASSELAGGQGEQFF. The CDR3 DNA sequence: TGTGCCAGCAGTGAATTGGCGGGAGGGCAAGGTGAGCAGTTCTTC.

The chain employs TRBV5-1 and TRBJ2-2, with 11 positions matching TRBD1. Germline V gene data show CDR1 as SGHRS and CDR2 as YFSETQ. The V segment lost 4 bases and the J segment 7 bases; nucleotides outside the gene matches: 12. The CDR3 is 17 residues long. CDR3 nucleotides: TGCGCCAGCAGCGTAACCCCCGGGACAGGGGGAAACGGGGAGCTGTTTTTT. Protein sequence: CASSVTPGTGGNGELFF. The full variable domain, rest sourced from reference TRBV5-1 and TRBJ2-2, is KAGVTQTPRYLIKTRGQQVTLSCSPISGHRSVSWYQQTPGQGLQFLFEYFSETQRNKGNFPGRFSGRQFSNSRSEMNVSTLELGDSALYLCASSVTPGTGGNGELFFGEGSRLTVL.

V is TRBV29-1 and J is TRBJ2-5, with 7 bases lining up with TRBD2. Germline lookup yields CDR1 SQVTM and CDR2 ANQGSEA. The CDR3 spans 13 residues. J was trimmed by 4 bases and V by 4 bases; bases with no gene match: 6. The CDR3 sequence: CSVVRGGGETQYF. CDR3 nucleotide sequence: TGCAGCGTTGTGAGGGGCGGGGGAGAGACCCAGTACTTC.

The chain recombines TRBV5-1 with TRBJ1-1; 11 bases are a match to TRBD1. Germline trimming cut 0 bases from V and 5 bases from J; bases unmatched to any gene: 9. This CDR3 spans 17 amino acids. The germline gives CDR1 SGHRS, CDR2 YFSETQ. CDR3 loop: CASSLAWTGGAGTEAFF. The CDR3 DNA reads TGCGCCAGCAGCTTGGCTTGGACAGGGGGCGCGGGGACTGAAGCTTTCTTT. The whole variable domain, filled in from reference TRBV5-1 and TRBJ1-1, reads KAGVTQTPRYLIKTRGQQVTLSCSPISGHRSVSWYQQTPGQGLQFLFEYFSETQRNKGNFPGRFSGRQFSNSRSEMNVSTLELGDSALYLCASSLAWTGGAGTEAFFGQGTRLTVV.

The V call is TRBV18, the J call TRBJ1-1, with D perhaps matching TRBD1 (6 bases). The CDR3 runs 16 residues. Germline assignment: CDR1 KGHSH and CDR2 LQKENI. Deletions cut 2 bases from V and 3 bases from J, with 16 bases between. The CDR3 DNA is TGTGCCAGCTCACCAACGCCAGGGGCCGGTTACACTGAAGCTTTCTTT. This sequence encodes CASSPTPGAGYTEAFF. Full variable domain (missing parts from reference TRBV18 and TRBJ1-1): NAGVMQNPRHLVRRRGQEARLRCSPMKGHSHVYWYRQLPEEGLKFMVYLQKENIIDESGMPKERFSAEFPKEGPSILRIQQVVRGDSAAYFCASSPTPGAGYTEAFFGQGTRLTVV.

The chain employs TRBV12-5 and TRBJ2-1; 10 nucleotides align to TRBD2. Looked up from germline, CDR1 is LGHNT and CDR2 is FRNRAP. The CDR3 consists of 15 residues. After removal of 1 base from V and 6 bases from J, the junction contained 3 bases not matched to a gene. DNA for the CDR3: TGTGCTAGTGGTTTGGCCTTAGCGGGGGGCAATGAGCAGTTCTTC. Translated: CASGLALAGGNEQFF.

V and J are TRBV12-3 or TRBV12-4 and TRBJ2-7; D is undetermined. V gave up 3 bases and J gave up 7 bases, with 13 bases separating them. There are 13 residues in the CDR3. The CDR3: CASSFETVLEQYF. CDR3 nucleotide sequence: TGTGCCAGCAGTTTTGAGACCGTATTAGAGCAGTACTTC.

The J gene is TRBJ2-5, the V gene TRBV3-1 (or the pseudogene TRBV3-2); weak D call: TRBD2 (5 bases). V gave up 5 bases and J gave up 0 bases, with 10 bases separating them. From germline, CDR1 is LGHDT and CDR2 YNNKEL (reference sequence). The CDR3 loop spans 14 amino acids. CDR3 sequence: CASSDGVYQETQYF. For the CDR3, the DNA is TGTGCCAGCAGCGACGGGGTTTACCAAGAGACCCAGTACTTC.